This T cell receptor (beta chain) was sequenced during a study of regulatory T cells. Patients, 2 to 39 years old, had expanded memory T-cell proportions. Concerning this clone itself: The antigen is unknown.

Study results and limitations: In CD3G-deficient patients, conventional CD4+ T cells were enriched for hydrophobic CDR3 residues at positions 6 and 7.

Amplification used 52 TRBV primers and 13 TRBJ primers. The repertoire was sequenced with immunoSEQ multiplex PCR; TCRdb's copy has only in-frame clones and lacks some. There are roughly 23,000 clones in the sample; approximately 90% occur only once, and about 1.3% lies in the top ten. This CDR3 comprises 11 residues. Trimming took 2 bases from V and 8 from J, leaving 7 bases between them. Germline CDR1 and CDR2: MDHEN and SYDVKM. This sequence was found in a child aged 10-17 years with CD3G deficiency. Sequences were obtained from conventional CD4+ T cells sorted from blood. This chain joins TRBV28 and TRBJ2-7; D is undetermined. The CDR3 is CASSLTDKQYF. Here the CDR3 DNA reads TGTGCCAGCAGTTTAACTGATAAGCAGTACTTC.